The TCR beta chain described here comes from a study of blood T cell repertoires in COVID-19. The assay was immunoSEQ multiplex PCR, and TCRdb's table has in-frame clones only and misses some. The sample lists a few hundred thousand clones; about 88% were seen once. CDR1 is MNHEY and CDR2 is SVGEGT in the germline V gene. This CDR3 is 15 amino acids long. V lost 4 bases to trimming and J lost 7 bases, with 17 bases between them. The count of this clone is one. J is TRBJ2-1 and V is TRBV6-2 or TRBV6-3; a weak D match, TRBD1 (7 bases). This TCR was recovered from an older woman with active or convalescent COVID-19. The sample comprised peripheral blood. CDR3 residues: CASSSHWPGGNEQFF. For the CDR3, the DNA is TGTGCCAGCAGTTCCCACTGGCCAGGGGGGAATGAGCAGTTCTTC.